This TCR beta chain was recovered during a study of human CD8 memory T cell subsets. Construction of TCR beta libraries was accomplished by means of UMI-labeled 5' RACE. With the 5' RACE reads reprocessed, TCRdb shows one record per CDR3 protein and no DNA. This table lists around 10,000 distinct CDR3 sequences. This clonotype shows up as medium-sized by frequency. This CDR3 contains 15 residues. Germline V lookup: CDR1 MDHEN, CDR2 SYDVKM. Early memory CD8+ T cells that were CCR7+ PD-1+ TIGIT+ with exhausted-like traits constituted the TPEX cells. The sequenced material came from CD8+ T cells from PBMCs. The chain employs TRBV28 and TRBJ1-5; checking the TCRdb D call of TRBD1 is not possible without DNA. The receptor was derived from a human donor in good health. CDR3 sequence reads: CASSSRRDANQPQHF.